This T cell receptor (beta chain) was obtained from a study of cytomegalovirus exposure and HLA in healthy donors. Germline lookup yields CDR1 LNHDA and CDR2 SQIVND (reference sequence). The trim removed 5 bases at V and 4 bases at J, leaving 9 bases unmatched. The CDR3 is made up of 16 amino acids. The PCR ran on 60 Vbeta and 13 Jbeta primers. The method was immunoSEQ multiplex PCR; TCRdb's version includes in-frame clones alone and lacks a portion of them. The table shows 95,000 to 150,000 clones, with 75% to 85% occurring only once. The V call is TRBV19, the J call TRBJ2-3; 10 bases match TRBD1. Source material: PBMCs. This sequence was found in a middle-aged man in good health and CMV-seronegative. CDR3 in amino acids: CASSPRQGAQSDTQYF. CDR3 DNA sequence: TGTGCCAGTAGTCCTAGACAGGGGGCCCAGTCAGATACGCAGTATTTT.